This T cell receptor (beta chain) comes out of a study of T-cell reconstitution after alpha-beta-depleted transplantation in children. It was with unique molecular identifiers that the TCRbeta library was prepared. TCRdb recomputed calls from the PCR reads with MiXCR, one row per CDR3 protein. The data contain 610,000 or so distinct CDR3 sequences, about a quarter of them singletons. With 0 bases removed from V and 3 bases from J, the gap between germline ends came to 17 bases. Per germline, CDR1 SGHRS and CDR2 YFSETQ. This CDR3 is built from 17 residues. V gene TRBV5-1 combines with J gene TRBJ2-3; tentative D call: TRBD2 (6 bases). This sample comprised PBMCs, obtained before TCRalphabeta/CD19-depleted stem cell transplant. The TCR sequence derives from a boy younger than two with Wiskott-Aldrich syndrome, due to receive a stem cell transplant. The CDR3 nucleotides read TGCGCCAGCAGCTTGGCTCGGGACTTTTCATTAACAGATACGCAGTATTTT. It codes for CASSLARDFSLTDTQYF.